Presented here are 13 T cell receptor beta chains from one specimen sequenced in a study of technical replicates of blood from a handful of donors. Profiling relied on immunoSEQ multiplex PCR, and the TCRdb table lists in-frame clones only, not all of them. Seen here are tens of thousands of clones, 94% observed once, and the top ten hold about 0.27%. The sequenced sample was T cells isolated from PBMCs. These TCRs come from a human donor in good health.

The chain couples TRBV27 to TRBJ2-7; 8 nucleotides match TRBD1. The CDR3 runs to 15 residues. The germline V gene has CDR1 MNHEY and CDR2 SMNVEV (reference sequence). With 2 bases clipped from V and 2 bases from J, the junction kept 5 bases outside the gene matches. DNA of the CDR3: TGTGCCAGCAGTTTAGCCGGACAGGGTCCCTACGAGCAGTACTTC. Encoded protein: CASSLAGQGPYEQYF.

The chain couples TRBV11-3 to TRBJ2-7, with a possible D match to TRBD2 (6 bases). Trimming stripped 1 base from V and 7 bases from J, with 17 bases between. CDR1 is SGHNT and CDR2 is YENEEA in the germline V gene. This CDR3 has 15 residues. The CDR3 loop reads CASSLVNSRRGEQYF. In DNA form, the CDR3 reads TGTGCCAGCAGCTTAGTAAACAGTCGACGGGGGGAGCAGTACTTC.

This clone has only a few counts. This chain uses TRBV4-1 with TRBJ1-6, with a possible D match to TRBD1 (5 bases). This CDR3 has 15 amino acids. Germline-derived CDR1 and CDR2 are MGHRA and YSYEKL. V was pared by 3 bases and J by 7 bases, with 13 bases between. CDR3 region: CASSHGREGNSPLHF. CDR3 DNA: TGCGCCAGCAGCCATGGCAGGGAAGGAAATTCACCCCTCCACTTT.

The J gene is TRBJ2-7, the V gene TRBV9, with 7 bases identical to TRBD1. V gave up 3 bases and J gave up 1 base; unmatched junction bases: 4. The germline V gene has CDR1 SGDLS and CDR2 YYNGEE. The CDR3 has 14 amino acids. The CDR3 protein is CASSASGQSYEQYF. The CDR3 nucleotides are TGTGCCAGCAGCGCATCGGGACAGTCCTACGAGCAGTACTTC.

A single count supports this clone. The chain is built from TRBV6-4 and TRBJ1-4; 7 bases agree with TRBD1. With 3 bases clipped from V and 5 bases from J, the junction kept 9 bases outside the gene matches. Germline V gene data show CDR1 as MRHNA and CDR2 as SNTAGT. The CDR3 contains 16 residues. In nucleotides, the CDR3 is TGTGCCAGCAGTGAAGGTGTAGCAGGGGGAAATGAAAAACTGTTTTTT. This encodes CASSEGVAGGNEKLFF.

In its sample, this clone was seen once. CDR3 bases: TGTGCCAGCAGCTTATACGGGAGAGGCTACAATGAGCAGTTCTTC. It is translated as CASSLYGRGYNEQFF. This chain connects TRBV7-2 to TRBJ2-1; D is perhaps TRBD2 (6 bases). V lost 2 bases and J 3 bases, leaving 11 bases between the germline ends. The length of the CDR3 is 15 residues. The germline gives CDR1 SGHTA, CDR2 FQGNSA.

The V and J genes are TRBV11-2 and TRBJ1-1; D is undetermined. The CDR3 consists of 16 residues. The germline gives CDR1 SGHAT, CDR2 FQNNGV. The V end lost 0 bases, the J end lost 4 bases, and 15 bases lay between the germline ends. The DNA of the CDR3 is TGTGCCAGCAGCTTAGAGGGCGGCCTCGCGGGCACTGAAGCTTTCTTT. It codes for CASSLEGGLAGTEAFF.

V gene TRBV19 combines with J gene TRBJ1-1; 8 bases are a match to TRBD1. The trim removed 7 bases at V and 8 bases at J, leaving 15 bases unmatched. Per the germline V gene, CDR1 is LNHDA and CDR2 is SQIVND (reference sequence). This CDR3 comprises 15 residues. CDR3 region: CASTSPGTGDIEAFF. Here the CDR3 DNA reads TGTGCCAGTACCTCACCCGGGACAGGAGATATCGAAGCTTTCTTT.

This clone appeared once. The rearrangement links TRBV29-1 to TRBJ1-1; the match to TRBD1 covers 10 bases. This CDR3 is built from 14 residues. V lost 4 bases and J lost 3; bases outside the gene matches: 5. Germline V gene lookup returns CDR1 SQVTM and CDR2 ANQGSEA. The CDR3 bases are TGCAGCGTTGTTAGACAGGGGGCGGACACTGAAGCTTTCTTT. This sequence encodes CSVVRQGADTEAFF.

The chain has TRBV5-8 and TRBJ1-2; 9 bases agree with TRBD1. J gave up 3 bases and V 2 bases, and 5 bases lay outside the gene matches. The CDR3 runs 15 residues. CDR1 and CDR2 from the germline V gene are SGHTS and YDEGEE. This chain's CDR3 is CASSFTGGGDYGYTF. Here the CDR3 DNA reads TGTGCCAGCAGCTTCACAGGGGGCGGCGACTATGGCTACACCTTC.

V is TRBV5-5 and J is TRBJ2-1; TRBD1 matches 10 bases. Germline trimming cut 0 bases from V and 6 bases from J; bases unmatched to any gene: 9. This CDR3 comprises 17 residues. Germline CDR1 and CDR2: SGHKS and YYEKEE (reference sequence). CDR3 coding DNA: TGTGCCAGCAGCTTGGTGAGGGACAGGGGTTTAAGCAATGAGCAGTTCTTC. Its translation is CASSLVRDRGLSNEQFF.

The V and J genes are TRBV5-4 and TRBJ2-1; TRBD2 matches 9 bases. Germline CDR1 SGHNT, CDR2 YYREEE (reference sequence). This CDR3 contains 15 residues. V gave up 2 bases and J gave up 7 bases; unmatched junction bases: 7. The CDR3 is CASSFAGGGRNEQFF. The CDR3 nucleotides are TGTGCCAGCAGCTTCGCGGGGGGGGGCAGGAATGAGCAGTTCTTC.

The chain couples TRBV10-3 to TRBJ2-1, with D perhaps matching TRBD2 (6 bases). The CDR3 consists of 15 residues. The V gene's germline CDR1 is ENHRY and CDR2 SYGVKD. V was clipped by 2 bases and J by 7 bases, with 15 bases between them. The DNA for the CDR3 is TGTGCCATCAGTGAGGTAGGCGAGGGAGGAAATGAGCAGTTCTTC. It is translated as CAISEVGEGGNEQFF.